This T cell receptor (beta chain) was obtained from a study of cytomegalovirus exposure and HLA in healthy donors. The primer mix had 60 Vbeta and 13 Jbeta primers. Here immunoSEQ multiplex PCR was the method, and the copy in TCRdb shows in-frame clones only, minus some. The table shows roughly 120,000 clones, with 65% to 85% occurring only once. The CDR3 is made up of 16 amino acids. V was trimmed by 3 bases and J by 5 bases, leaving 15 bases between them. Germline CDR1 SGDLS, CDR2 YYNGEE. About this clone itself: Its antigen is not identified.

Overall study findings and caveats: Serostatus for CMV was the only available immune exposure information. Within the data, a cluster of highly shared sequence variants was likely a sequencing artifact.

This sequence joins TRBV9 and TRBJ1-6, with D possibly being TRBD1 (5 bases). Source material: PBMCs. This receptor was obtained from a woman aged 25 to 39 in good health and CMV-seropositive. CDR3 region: CASSAPAGRHNSPLHF. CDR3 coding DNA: TGTGCCAGCAGCGCTCCCGCGGGACGGCATAATTCACCCCTCCACTTT.